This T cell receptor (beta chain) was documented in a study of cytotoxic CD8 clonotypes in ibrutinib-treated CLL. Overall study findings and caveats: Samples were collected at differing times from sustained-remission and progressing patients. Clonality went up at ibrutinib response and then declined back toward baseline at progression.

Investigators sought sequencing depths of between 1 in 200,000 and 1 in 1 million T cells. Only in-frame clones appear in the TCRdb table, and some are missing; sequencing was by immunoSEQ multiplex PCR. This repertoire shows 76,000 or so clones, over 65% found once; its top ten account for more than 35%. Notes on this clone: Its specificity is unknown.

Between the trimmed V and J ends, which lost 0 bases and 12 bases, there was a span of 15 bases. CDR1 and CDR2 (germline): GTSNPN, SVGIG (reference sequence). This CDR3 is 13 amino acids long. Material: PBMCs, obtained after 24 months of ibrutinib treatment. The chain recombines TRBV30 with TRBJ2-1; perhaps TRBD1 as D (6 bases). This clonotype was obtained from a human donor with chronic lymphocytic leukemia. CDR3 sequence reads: CAWSVPLLTGQFF. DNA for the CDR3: TGTGCCTGGAGTGTACCGCTTCTGACAGGGCAGTTCTTC. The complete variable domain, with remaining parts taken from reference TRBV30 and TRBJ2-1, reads SQTIHQWPATLVQPVGSPLSLECTVEGTSNPNLYWYRQAAGRGLQLLFYSVGIGQISSEVPQNLSASRPQDRQFILSSKKLLLSDSGFYLCAWSVPLLTGQFFGPGTRLTVL.